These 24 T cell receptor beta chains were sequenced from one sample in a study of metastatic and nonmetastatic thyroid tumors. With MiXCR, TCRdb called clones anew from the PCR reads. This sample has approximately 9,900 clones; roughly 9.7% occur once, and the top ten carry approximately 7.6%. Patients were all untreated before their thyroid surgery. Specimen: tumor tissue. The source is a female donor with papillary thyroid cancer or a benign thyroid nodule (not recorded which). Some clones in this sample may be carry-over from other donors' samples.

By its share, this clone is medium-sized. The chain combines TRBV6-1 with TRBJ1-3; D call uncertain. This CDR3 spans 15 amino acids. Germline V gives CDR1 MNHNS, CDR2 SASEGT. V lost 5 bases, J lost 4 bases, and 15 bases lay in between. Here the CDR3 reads CASSPTPAQGNTIYF. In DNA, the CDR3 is TGTGCCAGCAGTCCTACCCCGGCGCAAGGAAACACCATATATTTT.

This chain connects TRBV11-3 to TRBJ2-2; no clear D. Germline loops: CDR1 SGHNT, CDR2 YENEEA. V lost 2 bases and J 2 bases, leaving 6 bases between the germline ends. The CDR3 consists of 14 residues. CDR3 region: CASSLQINTGELFF. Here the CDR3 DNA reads TGTGCCAGCAGCTTACAAATAAACACCGGGGAGCTGTTTTTT. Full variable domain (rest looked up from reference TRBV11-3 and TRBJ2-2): EAGVVQSPRYKIIEKKQPVAFWCNPISGHNTLYWYLQNLGQGPELLIRYENEEAVDDSQLPKDRFSAERLKGVDSTLKIQPAELGDSAVYLCASSLQINTGELFFGEGSRLTVL.

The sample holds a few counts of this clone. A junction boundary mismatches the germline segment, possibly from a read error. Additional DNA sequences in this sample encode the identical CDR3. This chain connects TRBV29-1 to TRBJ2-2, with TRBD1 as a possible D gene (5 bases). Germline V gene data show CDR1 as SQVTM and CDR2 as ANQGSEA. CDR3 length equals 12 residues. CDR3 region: CSAGQGTGELFF. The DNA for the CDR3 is TGCAGCGCTGGCCAGGGTACCGGCGAGCTATTTTTT.

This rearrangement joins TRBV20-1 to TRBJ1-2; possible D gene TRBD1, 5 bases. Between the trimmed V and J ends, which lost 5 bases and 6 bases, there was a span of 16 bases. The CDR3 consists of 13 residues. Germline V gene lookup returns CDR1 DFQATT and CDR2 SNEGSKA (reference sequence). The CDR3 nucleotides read TGCAGTGCTTCCCGGGGGGTCCCACATGGCTACACCTTC. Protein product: CSASRGVPHGYTF.

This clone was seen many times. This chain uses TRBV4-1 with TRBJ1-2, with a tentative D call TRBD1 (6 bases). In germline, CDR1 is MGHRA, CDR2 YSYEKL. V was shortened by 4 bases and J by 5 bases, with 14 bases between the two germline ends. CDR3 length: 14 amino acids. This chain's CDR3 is CASSRETGPYGYTF. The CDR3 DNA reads TGCGCCAGCAGCCGAGAGACAGGCCCATATGGCTACACCTTC.

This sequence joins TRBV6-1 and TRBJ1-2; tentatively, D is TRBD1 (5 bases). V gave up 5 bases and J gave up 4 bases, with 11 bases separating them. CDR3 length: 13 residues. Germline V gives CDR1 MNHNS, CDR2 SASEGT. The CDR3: CASSKGRLYGYTF. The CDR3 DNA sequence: TGTGCCAGCAGTAAGGGACGGCTCTATGGCTACACCTTC.

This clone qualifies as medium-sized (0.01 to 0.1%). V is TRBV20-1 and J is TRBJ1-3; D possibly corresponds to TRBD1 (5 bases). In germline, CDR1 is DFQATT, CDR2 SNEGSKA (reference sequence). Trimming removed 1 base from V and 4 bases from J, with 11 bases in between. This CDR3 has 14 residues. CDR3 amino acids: CSARAGGGGNTIYF. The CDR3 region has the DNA TGCAGTGCTAGAGCGGGGGGTGGCGGAAACACCATATATTTT.

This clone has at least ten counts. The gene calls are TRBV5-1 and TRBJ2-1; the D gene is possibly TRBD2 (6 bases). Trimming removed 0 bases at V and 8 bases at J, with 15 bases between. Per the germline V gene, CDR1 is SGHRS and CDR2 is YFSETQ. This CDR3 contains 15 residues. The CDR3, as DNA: TGCGCCAGCAGCTTGGTGGGGGGTCTTCGGGATGAGCAGTTCTTC. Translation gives CASSLVGGLRDEQFF.

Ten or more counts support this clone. The CDR3 DNA follows: TGTGCCAGCAGCCTAAAGGGACAAAGCTATGGCTACACCTTC. This translates into CASSLKGQSYGYTF. The chain is built from TRBV5-8 and TRBJ1-2; tentatively, D is TRBD1 (6 bases). Germline CDR1 is SGHTS and CDR2 is YDEGEE. CDR3 length equals 14 residues. V gave up 4 bases and J gave up 4 bases, with 14 bases separating them.

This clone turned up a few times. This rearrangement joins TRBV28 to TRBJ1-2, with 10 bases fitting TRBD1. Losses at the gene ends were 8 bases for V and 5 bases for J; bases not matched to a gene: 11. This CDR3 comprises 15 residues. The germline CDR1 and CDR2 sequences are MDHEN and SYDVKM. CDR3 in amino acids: CASGRSGQGPYGYTF. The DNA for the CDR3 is TGTGCCAGCGGGAGGTCGGGACAGGGGCCATATGGCTACACCTTC.

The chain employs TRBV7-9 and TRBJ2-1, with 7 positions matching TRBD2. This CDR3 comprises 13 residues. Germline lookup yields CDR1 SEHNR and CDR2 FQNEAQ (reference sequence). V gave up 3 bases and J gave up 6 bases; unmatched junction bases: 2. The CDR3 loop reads CASSLGGSNEQFF. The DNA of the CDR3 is TGTGCCAGCAGCTTGGGGGGGAGCAATGAGCAGTTCTTC. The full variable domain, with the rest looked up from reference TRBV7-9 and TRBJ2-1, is DTGVSQNPRHKITKRGQNVTFRCDPISEHNRLYWYRQTLGQGPEFLTYFQNEAQLEKSRLLSDRFSAERPKGSFSTLEIQRTEQGDSAMYLCASSLGGSNEQFFGPGTRLTVL.

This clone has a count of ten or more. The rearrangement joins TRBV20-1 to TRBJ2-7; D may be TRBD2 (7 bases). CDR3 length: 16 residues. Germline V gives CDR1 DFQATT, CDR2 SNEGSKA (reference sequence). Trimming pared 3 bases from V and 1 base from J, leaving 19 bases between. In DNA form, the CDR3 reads TGCAGTGCTAGCCGCCGTGGGCGGGGGCTTTCCTACGAGCAGTACGTC. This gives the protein CSASRRGRGLSYEQYV.

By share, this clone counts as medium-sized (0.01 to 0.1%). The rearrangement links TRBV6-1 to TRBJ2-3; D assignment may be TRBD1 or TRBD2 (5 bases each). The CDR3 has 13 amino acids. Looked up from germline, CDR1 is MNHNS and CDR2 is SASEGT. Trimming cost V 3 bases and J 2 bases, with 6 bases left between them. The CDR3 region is CASSEGPTDTQYF. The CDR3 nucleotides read TGTGCCAGCAGTGAGGGACCCACAGATACGCAGTATTTT.

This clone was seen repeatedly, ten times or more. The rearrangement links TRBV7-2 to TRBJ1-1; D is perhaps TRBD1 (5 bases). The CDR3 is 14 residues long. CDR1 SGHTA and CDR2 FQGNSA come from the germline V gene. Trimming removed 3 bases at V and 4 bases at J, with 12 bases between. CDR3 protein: CASSLSRAGTEAFF. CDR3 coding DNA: TGTGCCAGCAGCTTGTCCAGGGCCGGCACTGAAGCTTTCTTT.

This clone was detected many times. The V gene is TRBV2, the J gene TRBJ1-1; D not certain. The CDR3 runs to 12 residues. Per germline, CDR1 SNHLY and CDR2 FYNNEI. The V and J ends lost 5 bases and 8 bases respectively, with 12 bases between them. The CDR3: CASSNPPGEAFF. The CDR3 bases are TGTGCCAGCAGTAACCCTCCCGGGGAAGCTTTCTTT.

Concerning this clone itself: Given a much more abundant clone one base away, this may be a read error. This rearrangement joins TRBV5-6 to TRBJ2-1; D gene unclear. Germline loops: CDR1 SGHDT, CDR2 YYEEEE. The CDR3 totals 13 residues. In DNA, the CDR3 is TGTGTCAGCAGCTTGGATCTTCGAGTTGAGCAGTTCTTC. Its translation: CVSSLDLRVEQFF.

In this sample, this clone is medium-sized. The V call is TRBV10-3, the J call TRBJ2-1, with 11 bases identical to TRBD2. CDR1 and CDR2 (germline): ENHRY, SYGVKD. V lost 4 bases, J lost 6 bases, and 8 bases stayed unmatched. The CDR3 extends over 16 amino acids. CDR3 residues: CAISGGLAALSNEQFF. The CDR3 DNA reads TGTGCCATCAGTGGGGGACTAGCGGCCTTATCCAATGAGCAGTTCTTC.

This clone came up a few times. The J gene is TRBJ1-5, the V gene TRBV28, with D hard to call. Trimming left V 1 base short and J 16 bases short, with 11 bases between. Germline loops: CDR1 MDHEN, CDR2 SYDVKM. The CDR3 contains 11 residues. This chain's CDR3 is CASSLYVFAHF. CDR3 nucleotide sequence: TGTGCCAGCAGTTTATACGTATTTGCTCATTTT.

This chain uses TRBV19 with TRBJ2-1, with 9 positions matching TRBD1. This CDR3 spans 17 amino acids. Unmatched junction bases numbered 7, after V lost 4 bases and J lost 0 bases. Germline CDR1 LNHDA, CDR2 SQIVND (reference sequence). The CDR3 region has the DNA TGTGCCAGTAGTAGGACAGGGGCGTATAGCTCCTACAATGAGCAGTTCTTC. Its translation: CASSRTGAYSSYNEQFF.

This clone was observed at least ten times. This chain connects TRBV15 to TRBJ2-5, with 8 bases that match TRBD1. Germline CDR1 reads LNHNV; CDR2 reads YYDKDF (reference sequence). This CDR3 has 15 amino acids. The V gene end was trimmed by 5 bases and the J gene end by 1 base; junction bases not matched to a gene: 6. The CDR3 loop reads CATSEGQAPQETQYF. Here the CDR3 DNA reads TGTGCCACCAGCGAGGGACAGGCCCCCCAAGAGACCCAGTACTTC.

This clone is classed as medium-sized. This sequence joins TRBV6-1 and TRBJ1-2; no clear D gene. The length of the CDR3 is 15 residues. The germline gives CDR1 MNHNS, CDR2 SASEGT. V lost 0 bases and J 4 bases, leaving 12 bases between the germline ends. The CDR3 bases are TGTGCCAGCAGTGAAGCTATAGGCAGTAGCTATGGCTACACCTTC. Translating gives CASSEAIGSSYGYTF.

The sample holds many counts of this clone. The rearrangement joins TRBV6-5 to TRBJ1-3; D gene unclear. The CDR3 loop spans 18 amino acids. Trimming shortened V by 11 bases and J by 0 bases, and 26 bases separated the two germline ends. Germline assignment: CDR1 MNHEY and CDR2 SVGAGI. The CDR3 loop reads CASTSQAVIGVSGNTIYF. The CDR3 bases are TGTGCCTCCACTAGTCAAGCGGTGATAGGAGTCTCTGGAAACACCATATATTTT.

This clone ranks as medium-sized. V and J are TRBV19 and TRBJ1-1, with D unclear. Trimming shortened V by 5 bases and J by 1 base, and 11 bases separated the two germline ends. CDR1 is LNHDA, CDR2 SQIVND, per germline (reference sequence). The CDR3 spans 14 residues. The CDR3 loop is CASSHITRNTEAFF. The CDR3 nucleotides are TGTGCCAGTAGTCACATAACCAGGAACACTGAAGCTTTCTTT.

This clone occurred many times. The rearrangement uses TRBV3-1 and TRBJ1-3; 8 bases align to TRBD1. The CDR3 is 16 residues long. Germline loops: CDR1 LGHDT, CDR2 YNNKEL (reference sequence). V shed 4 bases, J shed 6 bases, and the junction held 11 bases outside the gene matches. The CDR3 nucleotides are TGTGCCAGCAGCCGAGGCGGACAGGGTATTGAAAACACCATATATTTT. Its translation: CASSRGGQGIENTIYF.